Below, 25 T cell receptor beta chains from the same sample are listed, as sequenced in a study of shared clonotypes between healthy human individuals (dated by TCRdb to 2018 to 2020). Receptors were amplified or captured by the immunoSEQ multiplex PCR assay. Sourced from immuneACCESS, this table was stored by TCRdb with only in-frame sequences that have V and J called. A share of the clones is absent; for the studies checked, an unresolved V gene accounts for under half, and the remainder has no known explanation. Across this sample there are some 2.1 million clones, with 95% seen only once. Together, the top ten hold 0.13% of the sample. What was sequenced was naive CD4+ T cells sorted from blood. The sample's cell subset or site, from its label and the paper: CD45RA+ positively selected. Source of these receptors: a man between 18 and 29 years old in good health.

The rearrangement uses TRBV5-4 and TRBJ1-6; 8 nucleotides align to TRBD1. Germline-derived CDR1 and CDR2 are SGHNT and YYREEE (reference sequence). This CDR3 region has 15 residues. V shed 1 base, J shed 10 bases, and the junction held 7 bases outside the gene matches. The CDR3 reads CASSLSDRVGSPLHF. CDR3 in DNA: TGTGCCAGCAGCTTGTCGGACAGGGTTGGATCACCCCTCCACTTT.

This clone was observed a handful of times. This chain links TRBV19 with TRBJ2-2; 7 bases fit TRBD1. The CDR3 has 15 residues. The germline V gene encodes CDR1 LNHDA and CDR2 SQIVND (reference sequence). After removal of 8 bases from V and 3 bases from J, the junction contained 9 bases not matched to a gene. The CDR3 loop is CASCTGELYTGELFF. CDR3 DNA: TGTGCCAGTTGCACAGGGGAATTGTACACCGGGGAGCTGTTTTTT.

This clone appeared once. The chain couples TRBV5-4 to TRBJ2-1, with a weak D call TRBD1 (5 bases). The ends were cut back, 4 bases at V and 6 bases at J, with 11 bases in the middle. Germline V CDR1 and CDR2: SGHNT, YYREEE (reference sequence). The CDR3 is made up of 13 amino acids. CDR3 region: CASSVDRFNEQFF. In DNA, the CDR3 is TGTGCCAGCAGCGTAGACAGATTCAATGAGCAGTTCTTC.

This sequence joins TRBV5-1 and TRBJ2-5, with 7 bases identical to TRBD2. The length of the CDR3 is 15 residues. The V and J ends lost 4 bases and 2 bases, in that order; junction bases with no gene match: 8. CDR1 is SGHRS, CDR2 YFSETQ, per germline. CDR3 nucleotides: TGCGCCAGCAGCAAGGGAGGGAGCTGGCAAGAGACCCAGTACTTC. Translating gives CASSKGGSWQETQYF.

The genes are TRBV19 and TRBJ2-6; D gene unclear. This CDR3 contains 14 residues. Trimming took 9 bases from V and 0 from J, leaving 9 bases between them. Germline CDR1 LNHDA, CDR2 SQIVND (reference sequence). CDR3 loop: CASSVGSGANVLTF. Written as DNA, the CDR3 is TGTGCCAGCTCCGTCGGCTCTGGGGCCAACGTCCTGACTTTC.

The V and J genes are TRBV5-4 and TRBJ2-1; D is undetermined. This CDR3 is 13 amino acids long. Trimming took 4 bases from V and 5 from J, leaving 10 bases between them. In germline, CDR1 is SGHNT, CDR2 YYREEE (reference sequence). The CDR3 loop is CASSQVSDNEQFF. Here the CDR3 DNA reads TGTGCCAGCAGCCAAGTATCGGACAATGAGCAGTTCTTC.

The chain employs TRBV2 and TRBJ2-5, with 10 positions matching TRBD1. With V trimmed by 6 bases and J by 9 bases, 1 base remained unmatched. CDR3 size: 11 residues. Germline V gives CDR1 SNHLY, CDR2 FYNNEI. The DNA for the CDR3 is TGTGCCAGCAGGGACAGGGGGTCCCAGTACTTC. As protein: CASRDRGSQYF. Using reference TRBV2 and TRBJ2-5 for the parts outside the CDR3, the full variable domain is EPEVTQTPSHQVTQMGQEVILRCVPISNHLYFYWYRQILGQKVEFLVSFYNNEISEKSEIFDDQFSVERPDGSNFTLKIRSTKLEDSAMYFCASRDRGSQYFGPGTRLLVL.

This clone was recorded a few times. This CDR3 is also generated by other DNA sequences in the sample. This CDR3 reads CASSLDGNYGYTF. The CDR3 nucleotides are TGTGCCAGCAGCCTGGACGGTAACTATGGCTACACCTTC. The genes are TRBV28 and TRBJ1-2; D is uncertain. The germline V and J ends were trimmed by 6 bases and 1 base, with 9 bases remaining between them. CDR1 and CDR2 from the germline V gene are MDHEN and SYDVKM. The CDR3 spans 13 residues.

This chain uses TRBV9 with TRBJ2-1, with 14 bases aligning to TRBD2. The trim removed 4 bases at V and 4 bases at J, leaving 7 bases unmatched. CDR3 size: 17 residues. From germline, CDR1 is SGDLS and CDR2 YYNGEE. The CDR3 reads CASSPGLAGAVYNEQFF. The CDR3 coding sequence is TGTGCCAGCAGCCCGGGACTAGCGGGAGCGGTTTACAATGAGCAGTTCTTC.

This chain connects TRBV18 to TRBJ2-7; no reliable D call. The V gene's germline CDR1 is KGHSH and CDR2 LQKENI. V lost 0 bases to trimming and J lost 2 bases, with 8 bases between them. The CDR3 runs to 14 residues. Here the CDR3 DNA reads TGTGCCAGCTCACCACCGATGGGGACCTACGAGCAGTACTTC. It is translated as CASSPPMGTYEQYF.

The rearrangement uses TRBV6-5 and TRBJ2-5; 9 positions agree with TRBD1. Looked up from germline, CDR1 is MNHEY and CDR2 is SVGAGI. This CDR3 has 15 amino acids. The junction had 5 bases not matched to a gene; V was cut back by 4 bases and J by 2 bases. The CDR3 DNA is TGTGCCAGCAGTTTGCACAGGGGGCGACAAGAGACCCAGTACTTC. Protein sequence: CASSLHRGRQETQYF.

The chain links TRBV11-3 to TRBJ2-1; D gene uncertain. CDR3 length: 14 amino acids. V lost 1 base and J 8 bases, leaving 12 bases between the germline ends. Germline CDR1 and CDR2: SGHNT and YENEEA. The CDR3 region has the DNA TGTGCCAGCAGCTTAGGCTTTTTGGGTGATGAGCAGTTCTTC. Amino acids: CASSLGFLGDEQFF.

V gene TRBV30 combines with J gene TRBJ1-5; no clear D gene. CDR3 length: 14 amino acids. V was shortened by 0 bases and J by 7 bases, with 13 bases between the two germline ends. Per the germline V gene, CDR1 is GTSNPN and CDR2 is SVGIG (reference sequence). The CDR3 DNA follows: TGTGCCTGGAGTGTATCTAGTCGCGGACAGCCCCAGCATTTT. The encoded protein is CAWSVSSRGQPQHF.

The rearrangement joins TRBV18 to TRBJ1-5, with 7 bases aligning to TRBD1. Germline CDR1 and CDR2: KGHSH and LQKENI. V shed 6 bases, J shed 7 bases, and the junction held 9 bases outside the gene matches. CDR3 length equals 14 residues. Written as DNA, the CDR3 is TGTGCCAGCTCCCCCGGGAGGGGGCAACAGCCCCAGCATTTT. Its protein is CASSPGRGQQPQHF.

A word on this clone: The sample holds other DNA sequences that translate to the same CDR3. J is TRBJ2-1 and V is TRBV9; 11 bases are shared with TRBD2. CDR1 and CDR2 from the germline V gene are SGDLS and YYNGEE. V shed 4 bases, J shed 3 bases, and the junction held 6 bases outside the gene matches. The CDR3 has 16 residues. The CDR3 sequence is CASSTLAGGLYNEQFF. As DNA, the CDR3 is TGTGCCAGCAGCACCCTAGCGGGAGGACTCTACAATGAGCAGTTCTTC.

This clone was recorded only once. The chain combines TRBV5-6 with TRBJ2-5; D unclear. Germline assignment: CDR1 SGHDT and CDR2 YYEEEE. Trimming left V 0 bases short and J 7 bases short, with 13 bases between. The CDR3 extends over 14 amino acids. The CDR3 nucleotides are TGTGCCAGCAGCTTGGGCGCAGTGACGGGGACCCAGTACTTC. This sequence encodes CASSLGAVTGTQYF.

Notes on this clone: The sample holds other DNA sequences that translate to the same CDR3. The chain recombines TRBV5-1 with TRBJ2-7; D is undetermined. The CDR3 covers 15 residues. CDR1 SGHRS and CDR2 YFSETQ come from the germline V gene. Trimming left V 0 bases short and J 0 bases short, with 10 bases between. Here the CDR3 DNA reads TGCGCCAGCAGCTTGGTTGGAGTGAGCTCCTACGAGCAGTACTTC. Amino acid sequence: CASSLVGVSSYEQYF.

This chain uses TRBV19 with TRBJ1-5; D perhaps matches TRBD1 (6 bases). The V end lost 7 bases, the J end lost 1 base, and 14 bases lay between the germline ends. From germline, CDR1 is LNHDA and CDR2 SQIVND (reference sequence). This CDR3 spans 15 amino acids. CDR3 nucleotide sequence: TGTGCCAGTACTGAAGGGGGTAGGAGCAATCAGCCCCAGCATTTT. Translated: CASTEGGRSNQPQHF.

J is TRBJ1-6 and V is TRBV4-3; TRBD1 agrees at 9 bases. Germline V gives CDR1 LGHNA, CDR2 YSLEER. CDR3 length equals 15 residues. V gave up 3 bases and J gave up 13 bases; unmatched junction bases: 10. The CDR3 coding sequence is TGCGCCAGCAGCCAGGTCACAGGGGGCCTAGTCCCCCTCCACTTT. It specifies CASSQVTGGLVPLHF.

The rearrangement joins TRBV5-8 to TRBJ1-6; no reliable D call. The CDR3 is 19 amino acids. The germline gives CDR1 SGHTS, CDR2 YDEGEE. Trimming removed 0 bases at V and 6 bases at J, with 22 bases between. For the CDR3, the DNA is TGTGCCAGCAGCTTGGGCCCCCGGGGTCTGAGTACCAGTAATTCACCCCTCCACTTT. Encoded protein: CASSLGPRGLSTSNSPLHF. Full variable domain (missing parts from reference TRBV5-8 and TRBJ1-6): EAGVTQSPTHLIKTRGQQATLRCSPISGHTSVYWYQQALGLGLQFLLWYDEGEERNRGNFPPRFSGRQFPNYSSELNVNALELEDSALYLCASSLGPRGLSTSNSPLHFGNGTRLTVT.

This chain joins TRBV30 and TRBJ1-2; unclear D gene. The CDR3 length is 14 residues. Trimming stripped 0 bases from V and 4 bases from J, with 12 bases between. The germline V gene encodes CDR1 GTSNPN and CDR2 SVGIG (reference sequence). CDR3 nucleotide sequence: TGTGCCTGGAGTGTACTTCCGCGAAGCTATGGCTACACCTTC. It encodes CAWSVLPRSYGYTF.

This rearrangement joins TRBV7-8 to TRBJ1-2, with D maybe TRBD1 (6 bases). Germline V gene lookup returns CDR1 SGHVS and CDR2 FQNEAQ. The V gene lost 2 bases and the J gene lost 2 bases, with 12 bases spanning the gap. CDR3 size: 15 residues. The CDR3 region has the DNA TGTGCCAGCAGCTTAACTGGACAGACGAACTATGGCTACACCTTC. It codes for CASSLTGQTNYGYTF.

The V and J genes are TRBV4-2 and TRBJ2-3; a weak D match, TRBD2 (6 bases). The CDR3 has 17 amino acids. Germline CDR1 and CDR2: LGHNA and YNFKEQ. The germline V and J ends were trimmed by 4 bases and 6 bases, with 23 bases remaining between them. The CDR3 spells CASSLNRGKEDTDTQYF. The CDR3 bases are TGTGCCAGCAGCCTCAACCGGGGGAAGGAGGATACTGATACGCAGTATTTT.

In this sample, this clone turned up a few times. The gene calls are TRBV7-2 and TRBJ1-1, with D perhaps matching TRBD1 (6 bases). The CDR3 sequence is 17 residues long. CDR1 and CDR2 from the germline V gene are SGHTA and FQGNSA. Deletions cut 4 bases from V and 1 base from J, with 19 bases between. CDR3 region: CASSSNPPTGWNTEAFF. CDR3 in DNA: TGTGCCAGCAGCTCGAATCCCCCAACAGGGTGGAACACTGAAGCTTTCTTT.

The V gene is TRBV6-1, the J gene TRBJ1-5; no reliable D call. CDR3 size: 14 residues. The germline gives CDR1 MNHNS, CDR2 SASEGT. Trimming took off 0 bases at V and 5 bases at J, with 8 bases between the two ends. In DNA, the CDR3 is TGTGCCAGCAGTGAAGCGCGGTCACATCAGCCCCAGCATTTT. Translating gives CASSEARSHQPQHF.